This T cell receptor (beta chain) originates from a study of vaccination and CD4 T cells after COVID-19. The sample's treatment: approximately 10-day PBMC culture with coronavirus spike peptide pools or control peptides (ViraFEST assay). Under the ViraFEST approach, antigen-specific T cells were expanded with peptide pools and TCRs subsequently sequenced. The dates of positive PCR tests extended from March through December 2020 and came before the US Alpha, Beta and Delta variants. The Oncomine TCR Beta short-read assay was applied to DNA of cultured CD4+ T cells. After culture, CD4+ T cells served as the source for genomic DNA extraction. TCRdb re-called the PCR reads with MiXCR, one entry per CDR3 protein. The sample comprises about 14,000 distinct CDR3 sequences, approximately 39% of which are singletons, and 14% to 15% rests with the top ten. Germline lookup yields CDR1 SGHAT and CDR2 FQNNGV. CDR3 length: 14 residues. V was trimmed by 5 bases and J by 4 bases, leaving 14 bases between them.

As concerns this clonotype: Its antigen is unknown.

The sequence derives from a human donor who had recovered from COVID-19. Sequenced sample: CD4+ T cells from blood, cultured in vitro. The V and J genes are TRBV11-2 and TRBJ1-2; TRBD1 is a possible D gene (6 bases). The CDR3: CASSPRGGPYGYTF. DNA for the CDR3: TGTGCCAGCAGCCCCAGGGGTGGCCCCTATGGCTACACCTTC.